Listed below are T cell receptor beta chains from one sample, sequenced in a study of blood T cell repertoires in COVID-19. TCRdb's table, derived via immunoSEQ multiplex PCR, lists solely in-frame clones and lacks some. The sample holds approximately 170,000 clones, about 85% seen once. The specimen was peripheral blood. The receptors originated from a woman of 80 years or more with COVID-19, enrolled during active disease. Both conserved end residues are part of each CDR3. Each record gives: clone size, J gene, D gene, V gene, CDR3 protein, CDR3 DNA. The D gene is left open where the match is weak. Clone size is given for some rows only: seen once, a few or many times, or a class if the clone is expanded.

NA | TRBJ2-1 | TRBD2 | TRBV5-1 | CASSVTSGRGNEQFF | TGCGCCAGCAGCGTCACTAGCGGGAGGGGGAATGAGCAGTTCTTC
NA | TRBJ2-1 | NA | TRBV2 | CASSVQAQGEQFF | TGTGCCAGCAGTGTGCAGGCCCAGGGGGAGCAGTTCTTC
NA | TRBJ1-1 | TRBD1 | TRBV18 | CASSRGQGGNTEAFF | TGTGCCAGCTCACGGGGACAGGGCGGCAACACTGAAGCTTTCTTT
NA | TRBJ1-5 | TRBD1 | TRBV30 | CAGWTGGMANQPQHF | TGTGCCGGTTGGACAGGGGGCATGGCCAATCAGCCCCAGCATTTT
NA | TRBJ2-3 | TRBD2 | TRBV9 | CASSAGTSGGAKITDTQYF | TGTGCCAGCAGCGCCGGGACTAGCGGGGGGGCAAAAATCACAGATACGCAGTATTTT
NA | TRBJ1-2 | NA | TRBV19 | CASSTGTRISGYTF | TGTGCCAGTAGTACCGGGACACGGATCAGCGGCTACACCTTC
few | TRBJ1-5 | TRBD1 | TRBV2 | CASRTGTGAPNQPQHF | TGTGCCAGCAGAACCGGGACAGGGGCGCCTAATCAGCCCCAGCATTTT
NA | TRBJ1-2 | NA | TRBV29-1 | CSVEDRGQNYGYTF | TGCAGCGTTGAAGATCGTGGGCAGAACTATGGCTACACCTTC
NA | TRBJ2-2 | NA | TRBV5-4 | CASSLGGTATGELFF | TGTGCCAGCAGCTTGGGCGGGACGGCCACCGGGGAGCTGTTTTTT
NA | TRBJ1-5 | TRBD1 | TRBV27 | CASNRQGGNQPQHF | TGTGCCAGCAACCGACAGGGAGGTAATCAGCCCCAGCATTTT
NA | TRBJ1-3 | TRBD1 | TRBV6-5 | CANSPGQGGNTIYF | TGTGCCAACTCACCCGGACAGGGAGGAAACACCATATATTTT
few | TRBJ2-7 | TRBD2 | TRBV11-1 | CASSQGSGREEQYF | TGTGCCAGCAGCCAGGGGAGCGGGAGAGAGGAGCAGTACTTC
NA | TRBJ1-4 | TRBD1 | TRBV24-1 | CATSRGQGLTNEKLFF | TGTGCCACCAGTCGAGGACAGGGCTTAACTAATGAAAAACTGTTTTTT
NA | TRBJ2-3 | NA | TRBV5-1 | CATREGSADTQYF | TGCGCAACTAGAGAGGGAAGTGCAGATACGCAGTATTTT
few | TRBJ1-5 | NA | TRBV7-8 | CASSPQVVQPQHF | TGTGCCAGCAGCCCCCAGGTCGTTCAGCCCCAGCATTTT
once | TRBJ1-4 | NA | TRBV28 | CATLNEKLFF | TGTGCCACCCTGAATGAAAAACTGTTTTTT
NA | TRBJ1-1 | NA | TRBV5-1 | CASTITQARIGTEAFF | TGCGCCAGCACCATAACGCAGGCCCGAATTGGCACTGAAGCTTTCTTT
NA | TRBJ2-3 | NA | TRBV27 | CASSLLAVRPDTQYF | TGTGCCAGCAGTTTATTAGCAGTACGCCCAGATACGCAGTATTTT
NA | TRBJ1-5 | NA | TRBV5-1 | CASSLGQGSNQPQHF | TGCGCCAGCAGCTTGGGGCAGGGAAGCAATCAGCCCCAGCATTTT
NA | TRBJ2-1 | TRBD2 | TRBV11-2 | CASSLTSGVRVSNEQFF | TGTGCCAGCAGCTTGACTAGCGGGGTAAGGGTAAGCAATGAGCAGTTCTTC
once | TRBJ1-1 | NA | TRBV28 | CASIGSGDTEAFF | TGTGCCAGCATTGGTTCAGGGGACACTGAAGCTTTCTTT
NA | TRBJ2-4 | NA | TRBV16 | CASSQFGFNIQYF | TGTGCCAGCAGCCAATTCGGGTTTAACATTCAGTACTTC